This record covers a single TCR beta chain. Its matching antigen is unknown. At one of its ends the junction is not consistent with the germline gene, which may arise from a read error. The CDR3 has 12 residues. The germline V gene encodes CDR1 MNHNY and CDR2 SVGAGI (reference sequence). The PCR had 60 Vbeta and 13 Jbeta primers. Clones were sequenced by immunoSEQ multiplex PCR, and TCRdb holds only the in-frame ones, with some missing. The sample comprises about 130,000 clones, 65% to 80% of which are singletons, and roughly 1.8% rests with the top ten. The sample is drawn from a study of cytomegalovirus exposure and HLA in healthy donors. Whole-study context: Previous work identified some 120 million unique TCR beta sequences from around 180 million T cells.

Findings and caveats of the study: The study recorded around 160 TCR beta chains that were cytomegalovirus-associated. Clonal expansion, a later analysis showed, was greater in HLA-associated TCR beta chains than in equally common others. Indistinguishable V segments, including TRBV6-2 and TRBV6-3, were excluded.

The chain employs TRBV6-6 and TRBJ1-1; 7 bases fit TRBD1. This sequence originates from a woman aged 40 to 55 in good health and CMV-seronegative. Input material: PBMCs. CDR3 sequence: CASSQGEEVGRF. CDR3 in DNA: TGTGCCAGCAGTCAGGGGGAGGAGGTTGGGAGGTTT.